The next 29 T cell receptor beta chains were all read from a single sample in a study of shared clonotypes between healthy human individuals (dated by TCRdb to the early 2020s). CD8 naive samples were obtained by positive selection for CCR7 among CD45RO-negative cells, yielding a CD45RA+CCR7+ population from which TemRA cells were excluded. To prepare the library, the immunoSEQ multiplex PCR assay was applied. Here the immuneACCESS table is served through TCRdb, limited to in-frame sequences with V and J called. Missing clones are a known gap in these copies; in checked studies unresolved V genes cover under half, and the rest lacks a known reason. The sample table contains around 1.9 million clones; only one count was recorded for around 93% of them. The ten largest make up around 1.8% of the sample. The sample taken for sequencing was naive CD8+ T cells from PBMCs. The sample's cell subset or site label is to be understood as: CD45RA+CCR7+. The receptors stem from a man between 18 and 35 years old in good health. Some clones in this sample may be carry-over from other donors' samples.

The rearrangement uses TRBV11-2 and TRBJ2-7; D might be TRBD1 (6 bases). In germline, CDR1 is SGHAT, CDR2 FQNNGV. The V gene lost 4 bases and the J gene lost 6 bases, with 19 bases spanning the gap. This CDR3 has 15 amino acids. The CDR3, as DNA: TGTGCCAGCAGCTCAGACTTTGGACAGTGGATCGAGCAGTACTTC. It translates to CASSSDFGQWIEQYF.

This sequence joins TRBV4-1 and TRBJ2-1; 12 nucleotides align to TRBD2. V lost 0 bases to trimming and J lost 8 bases; unmatched junction nucleotides: 14. CDR3 length equals 19 residues. Looked up from germline, CDR1 is MGHRA and CDR2 is YSYEKL. The CDR3 DNA sequence: TGCGCCAGCAGCCAAGATCGTGGGGTGGCTAGCGGGAGGGGGTATGAGCAGTTCTTC. It codes for CASSQDRGVASGRGYEQFF.

This clone was counted once. The genes are TRBV28 and TRBJ2-1; 7 positions agree with TRBD1. V lost 6 bases to trimming and J lost 4 bases; unmatched junction nucleotides: 3. The CDR3 runs 13 residues. Germline CDR1 reads MDHEN; CDR2 reads SYDVKM. DNA for the CDR3: TGTGCCAGCAGCCAGGGACAGTACAATGAGCAGTTCTTC. The encoded protein is CASSQGQYNEQFF.

The J gene is TRBJ1-1, the V gene TRBV7-2; no reliable D call. The CDR3 has 15 amino acids. The V gene lost 4 bases and the J gene lost 1 base, with 13 bases spanning the gap. CDR1 and CDR2 (germline): SGHTA, FQGNSA. The CDR3 loop reads CASSWYLSRNTEAFF. The CDR3 DNA is TGTGCCAGCAGCTGGTATTTGAGTAGGAACACTGAAGCTTTCTTT.

The chain carries TRBV6-5 and TRBJ1-2, with D possibly TRBD1 on 5 matching bases. The CDR3 consists of 15 residues. With 5 bases removed from V and 7 bases from J, the gap between germline ends came to 20 bases. CDR1 MNHEY and CDR2 SVGAGI come from the germline V gene. In nucleotides, the CDR3 is TGTGCCAGCAGTCCCCGTGAGGGGCCAATGGGTGGCTACACCTTC. Translating it yields CASSPREGPMGGYTF.

The V and J genes are TRBV4-3 and TRBJ2-2; TRBD1 aligns across 8 bases. The CDR3 totals 15 residues. The germline V gene encodes CDR1 LGHNA and CDR2 YSLEER. The V and J ends lost 3 bases and 6 bases, in that order; junction bases with no gene match: 6. CDR3 protein: CASSQLRGPAGELFF. DNA for the CDR3: TGCGCCAGCAGCCAGCTCAGGGGGCCGGCCGGGGAGCTGTTTTTT.

This chain joins TRBV6-1 and TRBJ2-7, with 9 bases lining up with TRBD2. The CDR3 consists of 14 residues. Germline V lookup: CDR1 MNHNS, CDR2 SASEGT. After removal of 6 bases from V and 4 bases from J, the junction contained 7 bases not matched to a gene. The chain's CDR3 is CASRGGLATYEQYF. The CDR3 coding sequence is TGTGCCAGCAGGGGGGGACTAGCAACTTACGAGCAGTACTTC.

CDR3 DNA sequence: TGTGCCAGCAGTTACTCGAGTCAGCTTAGCGAGCAGTACTTC. Amino acids: CASSYSSQLSEQYF. V usage is TRBV6-5 and J usage is TRBJ2-7; D is unresolved. Trimming cost V 0 bases and J 6 bases, with 12 bases left between them. Looked up from germline, CDR1 is MNHEY and CDR2 is SVGAGI. There are 14 residues in the CDR3.

This clone occurred a few times. The chain employs TRBV5-1 and TRBJ1-1; a weak D match, TRBD1 (5 bases). This CDR3 region has 13 residues. V gave up 2 bases and J gave up 3 bases, with 8 bases separating them. CDR1 SGHRS and CDR2 YFSETQ come from the germline V gene. CDR3 in amino acids: CASSFGDYTEAFF. CDR3 in DNA: TGCGCCAGCAGCTTTGGGGACTACACTGAAGCTTTCTTT.

The chain carries TRBV5-1 and TRBJ2-1, with TRBD2 matching 10 bases. CDR3 size: 15 residues. Unmatched junction bases numbered 4, after V lost 3 bases and J lost 4 bases. CDR1 is SGHRS and CDR2 is YFSETQ in the germline V gene. The CDR3 region has the DNA TGCGCCAGCAGCTACCGGACTAGCGGTTACAATGAGCAGTTCTTC. Encoded protein: CASSYRTSGYNEQFF.

For the CDR3, the DNA is TGCGCCAGCAGCTTGTTTTGGCAAAACTCCTACGAGCAGTACTTC. Translation gives CASSLFWQNSYEQYF. V is TRBV5-1 and J is TRBJ2-7; no definite D call. The CDR3 covers 15 residues. Trimming cost V 1 base and J 0 bases, with 11 bases left between them. In germline, CDR1 is SGHRS, CDR2 YFSETQ.

This rearrangement joins TRBV2 to TRBJ2-2; D is unresolved. Trimming cost V 10 bases and J 5 bases, with 11 bases left between them. Germline CDR1 and CDR2: SNHLY and FYNNEI. This CDR3 comprises 12 residues. CDR3 nucleotides: TGTGCCATCTCAAGGAGTACCGGGGAGCTGTTTTTT. Its protein product is CAISRSTGELFF.

This chain joins TRBV7-9 and TRBJ2-5, with 9 nucleotides matching TRBD2. The germline CDR1 and CDR2 sequences are SEHNR and FQNEAQ (reference sequence). This CDR3 comprises 16 residues. With 5 bases clipped from V and 2 bases from J, the junction kept 9 bases outside the gene matches. The chain's CDR3 is CASSPGPSGTQETQYF. As DNA, the CDR3 is TGTGCCAGCAGCCCGGGGCCTAGCGGGACACAAGAGACCCAGTACTTC.

The gene calls are TRBV7-9 and TRBJ1-2; D possibly corresponds to TRBD1 (5 bases). This CDR3 is 14 amino acids long. The V end lost 0 bases, the J end lost 6 bases, and 11 bases lay between the germline ends. The germline V gene has CDR1 SEHNR and CDR2 FQNEAQ (reference sequence). DNA of the CDR3: TGTGCCAGCAGCTTAGCGCAGGGCAGGGATGGCTACACCTTC. Encoded protein: CASSLAQGRDGYTF.

About this clone itself: The sample contains more than one DNA sequence encoding this CDR3. This chain connects TRBV9 to TRBJ1-1; D remains ambiguous. The CDR3 consists of 13 residues. Germline V gene data show CDR1 as SGDLS and CDR2 as YYNGEE. Trimming left V 2 bases short and J 0 bases short, with 5 bases between. The CDR3 nucleotides are TGTGCCAGCAGCGTGGTTGTGAACACTGAAGCTTTCTTT. Translating it yields CASSVVVNTEAFF.

This clone has just one count. The CDR3 spells CATRGRGNEKLFF. For the CDR3, the DNA is TGTGCCACCAGGGGCAGGGGCAATGAAAAACTGTTTTTT. V is TRBV15 and J is TRBJ1-4; D is perhaps TRBD1 (6 bases). Germline V CDR1 and CDR2: LNHNV, YYDKDF (reference sequence). V was trimmed by 6 bases and J by 5 bases, leaving 10 bases between them. The CDR3 extends over 13 amino acids.

The rearrangement uses TRBV28 and TRBJ1-1; D ambiguous. The ends were cut back, 2 bases at V and 1 base at J, with 14 bases in the middle. The CDR3 sequence is 16 residues long. Germline V gene lookup returns CDR1 MDHEN and CDR2 SYDVKM. The DNA for the CDR3 is TGTGCCAGCAGTTTACTGGGGAGACCGCAGAACACTGAAGCTTTCTTT. As protein: CASSLLGRPQNTEAFF.

The chain joins TRBV7-8 to TRBJ2-5, with D uncertain. In germline, CDR1 is SGHVS, CDR2 FQNEAQ. This CDR3 spans 13 amino acids. Trimming removed 2 bases from V and 5 bases from J, with 9 bases in between. CDR3 in DNA: TGTGCCAGCAGCTTACGGCTTGGGGAGACCCAGTACTTC. This gives the protein CASSLRLGETQYF. Full variable domain (missing parts from reference TRBV7-8 and TRBJ2-5): GAGVSQSPRYKVAKRGQDVALRCDPISGHVSLFWYQQALGQGPEFLTYFQNEAQLDKSGLPSDRFFAERPEGSVSTLKIQRTQQEDSAVYLCASSLRLGETQYFGPGTRLLVL.

The CDR3 here is CASSRGTGYLEGYTF. For the CDR3, the DNA is TGTGCCAGCAGTCGGGGGACAGGGTATTTAGAGGGCTACACCTTC. J is TRBJ1-2 and V is TRBV27; TRBD1 matches 9 bases. This CDR3 comprises 15 residues. V gave up 5 bases and J gave up 8 bases; unmatched junction bases: 12. CDR1 MNHEY and CDR2 SMNVEV come from the germline V gene (reference sequence).

The chain links TRBV5-1 to TRBJ2-7; D is possibly TRBD1 (6 bases). The CDR3 extends over 17 amino acids. The germline V and J ends were trimmed by 2 bases and 2 bases, with 20 bases remaining between them. Per germline, CDR1 SGHRS and CDR2 YFSETQ. CDR3 bases: TGCGCCAGCAGCTTTGGGCAGGGGCGCGATCCCACCTACGAGCAGTACTTC. It is translated as CASSFGQGRDPTYEQYF.

This clone was counted a single time. V usage is TRBV19 and J usage is TRBJ2-7; 10 nucleotides align to TRBD2. From germline, CDR1 is LNHDA and CDR2 SQIVND (reference sequence). The CDR3 runs 18 residues. Trimming cost V 2 bases and J 2 bases; bases outside gene matches: 12. The CDR3 region has the DNA TGTGCCAGTAGTATATTAGCTAGCGGGAGCTCTTCCACCTACGAGCAGTACTTC. It codes for CASSILASGSSSTYEQYF.

The chain couples TRBV10-3 to TRBJ2-7; TRBD1 matches at 7 bases. J lost 0 bases, V lost 4 bases, and 9 bases had no gene match. Looked up from germline, CDR1 is ENHRY and CDR2 is SYGVKD. The CDR3 is made up of 16 amino acids. The CDR3 DNA is TGTGCCATCAGTGCGTACCGGGACAGAAACTCCTACGAGCAGTACTTC. This gives the protein CAISAYRDRNSYEQYF.

This chain connects TRBV7-9 to TRBJ2-7; possible D gene TRBD2, 5 bases. The V and J ends lost 5 bases and 5 bases respectively, with 13 bases between them. The CDR3 covers 13 residues. The germline V gene encodes CDR1 SEHNR and CDR2 FQNEAQ (reference sequence). CDR3 residues: CASSLVLEHEQYF. Written as DNA, the CDR3 is TGTGCCAGCAGCCTGGTACTAGAGCACGAGCAGTACTTC.

The chain recombines TRBV7-2 with TRBJ2-1; 9 bases agree with TRBD2. V lost 4 bases, J lost 0 bases, and 7 bases stayed unmatched. The germline V gene encodes CDR1 SGHTA and CDR2 FQGNSA. This CDR3 region has 17 residues. The CDR3 loop is CASSSRSGGSSYNEQFF. The CDR3 nucleotides are TGTGCCAGCAGCTCCCGGAGCGGGGGGAGCTCCTACAATGAGCAGTTCTTC. The full variable domain, in which reference TRBV7-2 and TRBJ2-1 provide the parts outside the CDR3, is GAGVSQSPSNKVTEKGKDVELRCDPISGHTALYWYRQSLGQGLEFLIYFQGNSAPDKSGLPSDRFSAERTGGSVSTLTIQRTQQEDSAVYLCASSSRSGGSSYNEQFFGPGTRLTVL.

The V gene is TRBV27, the J gene TRBJ2-7; D call uncertain. This CDR3 region has 13 residues. Germline CDR1 MNHEY, CDR2 SMNVEV (reference sequence). V dropped 3 bases and J dropped 3 bases, with 9 bases sitting between them. CDR3 nucleotides: TGTGCCAGCAGTTTTTGGCCGAACTACGAGCAGTACTTC. Residues: CASSFWPNYEQYF.

The chain combines TRBV11-2 with TRBJ2-5; D is unresolved. CDR3 length: 13 residues. V lost 4 bases and J lost 9, with 15 bases in between. CDR1 and CDR2 (germline): SGHAT, FQNNGV. The CDR3 nucleotides are TGTGCCAGCAGCTCGTACTACGATTCGGCCCAGTACTTC. It encodes CASSSYYDSAQYF.

The chain joins TRBV19 to TRBJ1-2; 9 bases line up with TRBD1. This CDR3 has 15 residues. After removal of 5 bases from V and 5 bases from J, the junction contained 9 bases not matched to a gene. CDR1 is LNHDA, CDR2 SQIVND, per germline (reference sequence). The CDR3 loop is CASSQDRGVGYGYTF. In DNA form, the CDR3 reads TGTGCCAGTAGTCAGGACAGGGGAGTCGGATATGGCTACACCTTC.

This clone was seen a few times. This rearrangement joins TRBV6-6 to TRBJ1-2; D gene ambiguous. The V gene lost 2 bases and the J gene lost 6 bases, with 10 bases spanning the gap. The CDR3 covers 13 residues. Germline-derived CDR1 and CDR2 are MNHNY and SVGAGI (reference sequence). In DNA form, the CDR3 reads TGTGCCAGCAGTTACGTAGGATCGGATGGCTACACCTTC. It yields the protein CASSYVGSDGYTF.

The sample holds one count of this clone. The genes are TRBV4-3 and TRBJ2-3; D uncertain. V was shortened by 0 bases and J by 0 bases, with 10 bases between the two germline ends. In germline, CDR1 is LGHNA, CDR2 YSLEER. The CDR3 has 16 amino acids. CDR3 nucleotides: TGCGCCAGCAGCCAAGAAATAAGCATAAGCACAGATACGCAGTATTTT. Translated: CASSQEISISTDTQYF.